This T cell receptor (beta chain) came from a study of T cell responses to AZD1222 COVID-19 vaccine. From germline, CDR1 is MNHNS and CDR2 SASEGT. With 1 base removed from V and 3 bases from J, the gap between germline ends came to 10 bases. The CDR3 length is 15 residues. Study results and caveats: Only six or seven AZD1222 recipients tested seropositive at baseline. There were vaccine-associated CD4 TCRs across spike, dominant at 160-218 and 743-854. Most donors were white British, females outnumbered males, and clonal diversity was possibly underestimated. Reports indicate that nearly half of spike-specific TCRs are directed at unmutated variant regions.

TCRdb's table, derived via immunoSEQ multiplex PCR, lists solely in-frame clones and lacks some. The repertoire has about 140,000 clones, just over 90% of them found once; the top ten carry around 0.85%. A remark on this clone: The antigen is undetermined.

The clonotype comes from an adult in good health. The source was peripheral blood, collected on day 0 of MenACWY control vaccination. This sequence joins TRBV6-1 and TRBJ1-5; no firm D call. The CDR3 here is CASSEDLGSNQPQHF. The CDR3 DNA sequence: TGTGCCAGCAGTGAAGATCTCGGTTCCAATCAGCCCCAGCATTTT.